Following are 26 T cell receptor beta chains from one sample sequenced in a study of T cell changes during pregnancy in multiple sclerosis. Data came from immunoSEQ multiplex PCR; TCRdb stores just in-frame clones and leaves some out. Here the sample spans 45,000 to 60,000 clones, over 80% being singletons. The sequenced sample was CD4+ T cells from peripheral blood mononuclear cells, obtained in the third trimester of pregnancy. These TCRs come from a female donor with multiple sclerosis, enrolled in a pregnancy study.

The J gene is TRBJ2-7, the V gene TRBV6-5, with TRBD1 identical over 10 bases. The CDR3 has 15 amino acids. Germline-derived CDR1 and CDR2 are MNHEY and SVGAGI. V trimming: 0 bases; J trimming: 7 bases; junction bases outside the gene matches: 6. The CDR3 is CASSYSGQGLSEQYF. The CDR3, as DNA: TGTGCCAGCAGTTACTCGGGACAGGGGTTGAGTGAGCAGTACTTC.

This clone is termed medium-sized. This sequence joins TRBV7-3 and TRBJ1-1, with D maybe TRBD1 (5 bases). Trimming pared 0 bases from V and 4 bases from J, leaving 9 bases between. The CDR3 sequence is 14 residues long. The germline gives CDR1 SGHTA, CDR2 FQGTGA. The CDR3 loop is CASSLTGLGTEAFF. CDR3 nucleotides: TGTGCCAGCAGCTTAACGGGGCTCGGCACTGAAGCTTTCTTT.

The genes are TRBV19 and TRBJ2-3; 11 nucleotides match TRBD2. V trimming: 6 bases; J trimming: 4 bases; junction bases outside the gene matches: 6. This CDR3 has 15 amino acids. CDR1 and CDR2 (germline): LNHDA, SQIVND (reference sequence). For the CDR3, the DNA is TGTGCCAGTAGAAATAGCGGGGGGGCGCCAGATACGCAGTATTTT. It encodes CASRNSGGAPDTQYF.

On this clone: One end of the junction is discordant with germline, which a read error may explain. The rearrangement joins TRBV7-2 to TRBJ1-5, with unresolved D. The length of the CDR3 is 17 residues. CDR1 is SGHTA and CDR2 is FQGNSA in the germline V gene. The CDR3 spells CANSLAAARNSNQPQHF. The CDR3, as DNA: TGTGCCAACAGCTTAGCAGCGGCAAGGAATTCCAATCAGCCCCAGCATTTT.

The V call is TRBV5-5, the J call TRBJ1-1; D is undetermined. The CDR3 has 12 amino acids. V was pared by 0 bases and J by 5 bases, with 5 bases between. The germline gives CDR1 SGHKS, CDR2 YYEKEE (reference sequence). The CDR3 DNA sequence: TGTGCCAGCAGCTTGGTGAGGACTGAAGCTTTCTTT. Encoded protein: CASSLVRTEAFF.

V gene TRBV5-8 combines with J gene TRBJ1-1, with TRBD1 identical over 8 bases. The CDR3 covers 17 residues. CDR1 is SGHTS, CDR2 YDEGEE, per germline. The trim removed 0 bases at V and 1 base at J, leaving 8 bases unmatched. DNA for the CDR3: TGTGCCAGCAGCTTGGCCTACCGACAGGGGTGGAACACTGAAGCTTTCTTT. Translated, it gives CASSLAYRQGWNTEAFF. Using reference TRBV5-8 and TRBJ1-1 for the parts outside the CDR3, the full variable domain is EAGVTQSPTHLIKTRGQQATLRCSPISGHTSVYWYQQALGLGLQFLLWYDEGEERNRGNFPPRFSGRQFPNYSSELNVNALELEDSALYLCASSLAYRQGWNTEAFFGQGTRLTVV.

V is TRBV10-3 and J is TRBJ1-4; the D gene is possibly TRBD1 (6 bases). The V end was cut by 6 bases, the J end by 0 bases, with 20 bases between. Germline values: CDR1 ENHRY, CDR2 SYGVKD. CDR3 length: 18 amino acids. The CDR3 protein is CAISNSPDSAATNEKLFF. For the CDR3, the DNA is TGTGCCATCAGCAATAGTCCGGACAGTGCCGCAACTAATGAAAAACTGTTTTTT.

The rearrangement links TRBV6-1 to TRBJ1-1, with TRBD1 as a possible D gene (5 bases). This CDR3 has 18 residues. Germline V lookup: CDR1 MNHNS, CDR2 SASEGT. Trimming shortened V by 2 bases and J by 1 base, and 20 bases separated the two germline ends. The CDR3 bases are TGTGCCAGCAGTGAACGGGGGAGGGCCTCGATGGGGAACACTGAAGCTTTCTTT. The encoded protein is CASSERGRASMGNTEAFF.

The V and J genes are TRBV7-2 and TRBJ1-2; 9 bases fit TRBD1. The germline V gene encodes CDR1 SGHTA and CDR2 FQGNSA. The trim removed 5 bases at V and 4 bases at J, leaving 2 bases unmatched. This CDR3 is 13 amino acids long. DNA of the CDR3: TGTGCCAGCAGCGTACAGGGGGCCTATGGCTACACCTTC. Its translation: CASSVQGAYGYTF.

This clone was picked up one time. J is TRBJ2-7 and V is TRBV7-2; D is unclear. Trimming removed 5 bases from V and 4 bases from J, with 9 bases in between. The CDR3 totals 12 residues. The germline V gene encodes CDR1 SGHTA and CDR2 FQGNSA. The CDR3 reads CASSPSLYEQYF. CDR3 nucleotide sequence: TGTGCCAGCAGCCCTTCCTTGTACGAGCAGTACTTC.

The chain employs TRBV7-2 and TRBJ2-2; D is uncertain. Trimming removed 0 bases from V and 6 bases from J, with 11 bases in between. The CDR3 covers 15 residues. CDR1 and CDR2 from the germline V gene are SGHTA and FQGNSA. CDR3 protein: CASSLAGHRSGELFF. CDR3 sequence (DNA): TGTGCCAGCAGCTTAGCGGGCCATAGGTCCGGGGAGCTGTTTTTT. Full variable domain (missing parts from reference TRBV7-2 and TRBJ2-2): GAGVSQSPSNKVTEKGKDVELRCDPISGHTALYWYRQSLGQGLEFLIYFQGNSAPDKSGLPSDRFSAERTGGSVSTLTIQRTQQEDSAVYLCASSLAGHRSGELFFGEGSRLTVL.

V gene TRBV2 combines with J gene TRBJ2-2; 15 positions agree with TRBD2. V dropped 7 bases and J dropped 1; count of bases not matched to a gene: 7. This CDR3 is built from 18 residues. CDR1 and CDR2 (germline): SNHLY, FYNNEI. CDR3 sequence (DNA): TGTGCCAGCATCTTTGGACTAGCGGGGGGGCAGAACACCGGGGAGCTGTTTTTT. It translates to CASIFGLAGGQNTGELFF.

About this clone: This sample also contains other DNA sequences that code for the same CDR3. The chain is built from TRBV19 and TRBJ1-2; no firm D call. The CDR3 is 12 amino acids. V was pared by 3 bases and J by 4 bases, with 6 bases between. Germline V gene lookup returns CDR1 LNHDA and CDR2 SQIVND (reference sequence). The CDR3 loop is CASSISVYGYTF. CDR3 coding DNA: TGTGCCAGTAGTATCTCGGTCTATGGCTACACCTTC. The full variable domain, completed using reference TRBV19 and TRBJ1-2, is DGGITQSPKYLFRKEGQNVTLSCEQNLNHDAMYWYRQDPGQGLRLIYYSQIVNDFQKGDIAEGYSVSREKKESFPLTVTSAQKNPTAFYLCASSISVYGYTFGSGTRLTVV.

This chain uses TRBV11-3 with TRBJ2-7; TRBD1 matches 9 bases. Germline CDR1 is SGHNT and CDR2 is YENEEA. J was trimmed by 6 bases and V by 1 base; bases with no gene match: 4. CDR3 length equals 14 residues. The CDR3 coding sequence is TGTGCCAGCAGCTTAGGCACAGGGGGCGTCGAGCAGTACTTC. Translating gives CASSLGTGGVEQYF.

This chain uses TRBV7-3 with TRBJ2-1, with 9 bases lining up with TRBD2. The CDR3 has 15 amino acids. Trimming at V came to 6 bases and at J to 9 bases, leaving 12 bases not matched to a gene. Germline CDR1 reads SGHTA; CDR2 reads FQGTGA. The CDR3 region has the DNA TGTGCCAGCAGTCCGCCGGGACTAGCTGCGACTGAGCAGTTCTTC. Its translation: CASSPPGLAATEQFF.

The J gene is TRBJ2-1, the V gene TRBV6-4, with TRBD2 matching over 10 bases. Trimming took 6 bases from V and 6 from J; bases not matched to a gene: 8. Looked up from germline, CDR1 is MRHNA and CDR2 is SNTAGT. The length of the CDR3 is 15 residues. The CDR3 spells CASSASSGGANEQFF. The CDR3 nucleotides read TGTGCCAGCAGCGCCTCCAGCGGGGGGGCCAATGAGCAGTTCTTC.

V and J are TRBV6-1 and TRBJ1-3; no firm D call. The CDR3 contains 14 residues. V was trimmed by 11 bases and J by 1 base, leaving 15 bases between them. Looked up from germline, CDR1 is MNHNS and CDR2 is SASEGT. The CDR3 region has the DNA TGTGCCCAGACGGAGAATCTGTCTGGAAACACCATATATTTT. Its translation: CAQTENLSGNTIYF.

The CDR3 nucleotides are TGTGCCAGCAGCGCGGGACTAGCGGGGACCCAAGAGACCCAGTACTTC. Amino acid sequence: CASSAGLAGTQETQYF. The chain is built from TRBV9 and TRBJ2-5; the match to TRBD2 covers 13 bases. The J segment lost 1 base and the V segment lost 3 bases, leaving 3 bases of the junction unmatched. From germline, CDR1 is SGDLS and CDR2 YYNGEE. The CDR3 is 16 amino acids.

The J gene is TRBJ2-7, the V gene TRBV5-4; 11 bases match TRBD2. Germline V gives CDR1 SGHNT, CDR2 YYREEE (reference sequence). The CDR3 runs 16 residues. Trimming took 0 bases from V and 6 from J; bases not matched to a gene: 8. The CDR3 bases are TGTGCCAGCAGCTTGGGGGGTAGCGGGGGGGCCGGCGAGCAGTACTTC. Its translation is CASSLGGSGGAGEQYF.

This clone was counted a single time. V gene TRBV7-9 combines with J gene TRBJ2-2; 7 positions match TRBD1. The CDR3 length is 16 residues. The ends lost 5 bases at V and 5 bases at J; junction bases unmatched: 11. Germline V lookup: CDR1 SEHNR, CDR2 FQNEAQ (reference sequence). The DNA of the CDR3 is TGTGCCAGCAGCCGATTCGGACAGGTTGGGACCGGGGAGCTGTTTTTT. This gives the protein CASSRFGQVGTGELFF.

The genes are TRBV7-2 and TRBJ2-3; D uncertain. Trimming left V 5 bases short and J 4 bases short, with 13 bases between. The CDR3 length is 14 residues. Germline CDR1 is SGHTA and CDR2 is FQGNSA. The CDR3 sequence: CASSLSSPADTQYF. CDR3 sequence (DNA): TGTGCCAGCAGCCTGAGCTCTCCCGCAGATACGCAGTATTTT.

The chain combines TRBV7-2 with TRBJ2-3, with 10 nucleotides matching TRBD2. With 2 bases clipped from V and 4 bases from J, the junction kept 6 bases outside the gene matches. The length of the CDR3 is 16 residues. Germline V gene data show CDR1 as SGHTA and CDR2 as FQGNSA. CDR3 sequence: CASSLYSGGSADTQYF. The CDR3 coding sequence is TGTGCCAGCAGCTTATATAGCGGGGGGAGCGCAGATACGCAGTATTTT.

The chain joins TRBV7-3 to TRBJ2-1, with a possible D match to TRBD2 (5 bases). Germline CDR1 is SGHTA and CDR2 is FQGTGA. V dropped 6 bases and J dropped 6 bases, with 18 bases sitting between them. The CDR3 has 15 residues. Here the CDR3 DNA reads TGTGCCAGCAGTCCTGACGGGGTCCCTCCCAATGAGCAGTTCTTC. This codes for CASSPDGVPPNEQFF.

This clone was recorded a few times. The rearrangement joins TRBV4-2 to TRBJ1-1, with D tentatively TRBD1 (6 bases). V shed 5 bases and J shed 0 bases, with 13 bases lying between them. The CDR3 covers 15 residues. Germline V gene data show CDR1 as LGHNA and CDR2 as YNFKEQ. The CDR3 loop reads CASSGIGQLNTEAFF. The CDR3 DNA follows: TGTGCCAGCAGCGGAATTGGACAGCTGAACACTGAAGCTTTCTTT.

V usage is TRBV7-2 and J usage is TRBJ2-7, with 8 bases identical to TRBD1. CDR3 length: 15 amino acids. Germline loops: CDR1 SGHTA, CDR2 FQGNSA. V lost 5 bases, J lost 5 bases, and 11 bases stayed unmatched. The CDR3 region is CASSHGQGAFDEQYF. The CDR3 nucleotides are TGTGCCAGCAGCCACGGCCAGGGGGCATTCGACGAGCAGTACTTC. Using reference TRBV7-2 and TRBJ2-7 for the parts outside the CDR3, the full variable domain is GAGVSQSPSNKVTEKGKDVELRCDPISGHTALYWYRQSLGQGLEFLIYFQGNSAPDKSGLPSDRFSAERTGGSVSTLTIQRTQQEDSAVYLCASSHGQGAFDEQYFGPGTRLTVT.

The chain employs TRBV7-2 and TRBJ2-2; 8 nucleotides align to TRBD1. This CDR3 comprises 15 residues. The ends lost 1 base at V and 3 bases at J; junction bases unmatched: 1. CDR1 is SGHTA and CDR2 is FQGNSA in the germline V gene. CDR3 sequence reads: CASSLGTGYTGELFF. Written as DNA, the CDR3 is TGTGCCAGCAGCTTAGGGACAGGGTACACCGGGGAGCTGTTTTTT.